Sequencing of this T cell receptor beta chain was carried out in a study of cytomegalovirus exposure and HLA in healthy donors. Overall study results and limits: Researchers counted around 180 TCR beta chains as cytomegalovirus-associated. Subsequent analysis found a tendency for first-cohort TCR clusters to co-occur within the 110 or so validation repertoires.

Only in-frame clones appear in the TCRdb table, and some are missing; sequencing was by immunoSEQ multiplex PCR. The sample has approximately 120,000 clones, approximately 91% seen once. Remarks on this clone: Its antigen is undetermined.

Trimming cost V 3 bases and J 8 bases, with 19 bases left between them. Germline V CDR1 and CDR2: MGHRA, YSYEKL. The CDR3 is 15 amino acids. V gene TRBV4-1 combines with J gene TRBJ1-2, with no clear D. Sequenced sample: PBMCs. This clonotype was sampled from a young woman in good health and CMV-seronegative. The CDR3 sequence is CASSHRPRVGDGYTF. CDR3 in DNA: TGCGCCAGCAGCCACCGCCCCCGGGTGGGTGACGGCTACACCTTC.